These 20 T cell receptor beta chains were all obtained from the same sample, sequenced in a study of T cells in tuberculosis. TCRdb's copy holds only in-frame clones and misses some; the assay was immunoSEQ multiplex PCR. The table shows approximately 28,000 clones, with approximately 93% occurring only once. The specimen sequenced was PBMCs. Every receptor here comes from a donor between 10 and 35 years old with latent tuberculosis or without tuberculosis infection.

V usage is TRBV10-3 and J usage is TRBJ1-1, with 7 bases aligning to TRBD1. With 5 bases clipped from V and 3 bases from J, the junction kept 3 bases outside the gene matches. The germline V gene encodes CDR1 ENHRY and CDR2 SYGVKD. The CDR3 loop spans 13 amino acids. Here the CDR3 reads CAISPDRDTEAFF. The CDR3 coding sequence is TGTGCCATCAGTCCTGACAGGGACACTGAAGCTTTCTTT.

The rearrangement uses TRBV6-5 and TRBJ2-3; possible D gene TRBD1, 5 bases. This CDR3 has 14 amino acids. Trimming removed 0 bases at V and 6 bases at J, with 10 bases between. CDR1 is MNHEY, CDR2 SVGAGI, per germline. This chain's CDR3 is CASSYSGPEDTQYF. The CDR3 DNA sequence: TGTGCCAGCAGTTACTCGGGGCCCGAGGATACGCAGTATTTT.

This clone was observed a few times. This chain joins TRBV7-2 and TRBJ2-7, with TRBD2 matching over 8 bases. The CDR3 spans 16 residues. Germline trimming cut 6 bases from V and 2 bases from J; bases unmatched to any gene: 12. CDR1 is SGHTA, CDR2 FQGNSA, per germline. CDR3 amino acids: CASSQTGGGGTYEQYF. The CDR3 coding sequence is TGTGCCAGCAGTCAGACCGGAGGCGGGGGGACCTACGAGCAGTACTTC.

Points on this clone: At one end, the junction sequence differs from germline, possibly due to a read error. V is TRBV18 and J is TRBJ1-1; D possibly corresponds to TRBD1 (5 bases). CDR1 and CDR2 (germline): KGHSH, LQKENI. The CDR3 has 12 residues. The CDR3 loop is CASSQGFTEAFF. In DNA form, the CDR3 reads TGTGCCAGCTCACAGGGGTTCACTGAAGCTTTTTTT.

The rearrangement uses TRBV29-1 and TRBJ2-3; TRBD1 matches at 9 bases. Germline V gene lookup returns CDR1 SQVTM and CDR2 ANQGSEA. This CDR3 has 16 amino acids. V dropped 1 base and J dropped 0; count of bases not matched to a gene: 5. The chain's CDR3 is CSVEAWTGDSTDTQYF. DNA for the CDR3: TGCAGCGTTGAAGCATGGACAGGGGACAGCACAGATACGCAGTATTTT.

The sample holds one count of this clone. The gene calls are TRBV19 and TRBJ1-5; the D is unclear. The CDR3 is made up of 13 amino acids. V was clipped by 3 bases and J by 2 bases, with 5 bases between them. CDR1 is LNHDA, CDR2 SQIVND, per germline (reference sequence). The CDR3 region is CASSIGGNQPQHF. The CDR3 region has the DNA TGTGCCAGTAGTATCGGGGGCAATCAGCCCCAGCATTTT.

This chain links TRBV2 with TRBJ1-1; D unresolved. Trimming removed 2 bases at V and 6 bases at J, with 7 bases between. The CDR3 has 12 amino acids. Germline V gene lookup returns CDR1 SNHLY and CDR2 FYNNEI. The CDR3 nucleotides read TGTGCCAGCAGTGAAACGAGAGCTGAAGCTTTCTTT. It encodes CASSETRAEAFF. The full variable domain, rest sourced from reference TRBV2 and TRBJ1-1, is EPEVTQTPSHQVTQMGQEVILRCVPISNHLYFYWYRQILGQKVEFLVSFYNNEISEKSEIFDDQFSVERPDGSNFTLKIRSTKLEDSAMYFCASSETRAEAFFGQGTRLTVV.

This clone appeared a few times. The chain joins TRBV18 to TRBJ1-6; D perhaps matches TRBD1 (5 bases). The ends were cut back, 3 bases at V and 9 bases at J, with 18 bases in the middle. The length of the CDR3 is 16 residues. Per germline, CDR1 KGHSH and CDR2 LQKENI. CDR3 DNA sequence: TGTGCCAGCTCACCGATGGGACTAGCTGGGAGTTCACCCCTCCACTTT. Residues: CASSPMGLAGSSPLHF.

The V gene is TRBV28, the J gene TRBJ1-6; no firm D call. This CDR3 has 15 amino acids. Germline CDR1 is MDHEN and CDR2 is SYDVKM. V lost 4 bases, J lost 7 bases, and 14 bases lay in between. The CDR3 coding sequence is TGTGCCAGCAGTTCCGAAGGCTTCAGGAATTCACCCCTCCACTTT. Amino acids: CASSSEGFRNSPLHF.

Points on this clone: Compared with germline, one end of the junction differs, possibly owing to a read error. This CDR3 is also generated by other DNA sequences in the sample. The chain employs TRBV28 and TRBJ2-1; 10 nucleotides line up with TRBD2. Germline V CDR1 and CDR2: MDHEN, SYDVKM. The length of the CDR3 is 15 residues. CDR3 protein: CASSSAGGYQNEQFF. DNA of the CDR3: TGTGCCAGCAGTTCAGCGGGAGGGTATCAGAATGAACAGTTCTTC.

The V and J genes are TRBV6-1 and TRBJ1-4, with a weak D call TRBD1 (6 bases). Germline V gene sequence: CDR1 MNHNS, CDR2 SASEGT. The CDR3 consists of 16 residues. V was pared by 4 bases and J by 0 bases, with 12 bases between. This CDR3 is CASSGERQATNEKLFF. CDR3 nucleotides: TGTGCCAGCAGTGGAGAGAGACAGGCAACTAATGAAAAACTGTTTTTT.

The chain links TRBV5-1 to TRBJ2-5, with a possible D match to TRBD1 (6 bases). V was clipped by 4 bases and J by 1 base, with 11 bases between them. Germline loops: CDR1 SGHRS, CDR2 YFSETQ. CDR3 length: 14 amino acids. The CDR3 DNA reads as TGCGCCAGCAGCCCCGGACAGATCCAAGAGACCCAGTACTTC. This sequence encodes CASSPGQIQETQYF. Filled out from reference TRBV5-1 and TRBJ2-5, the complete variable domain reads KAGVTQTPRYLIKTRGQQVTLSCSPISGHRSVSWYQQTPGQGLQFLFEYFSETQRNKGNFPGRFSGRQFSNSRSEMNVSTLELGDSALYLCASSPGQIQETQYFGPGTRLLVL.

The chain employs TRBV19 and TRBJ2-2; 8 bases align to TRBD1. Germline values: CDR1 LNHDA, CDR2 SQIVND (reference sequence). After removal of 4 bases from V and 2 bases from J, the junction contained 12 bases not matched to a gene. CDR3 length: 18 residues. This CDR3 is CASSSLSGGPINTGELFF. The CDR3 DNA follows: TGTGCCAGTAGTAGCTTGTCAGGGGGCCCTATCAACACCGGGGAGCTGTTTTTT. Supplemented by reference TRBV19 and TRBJ2-2, the full variable domain reads DGGITQSPKYLFRKEGQNVTLSCEQNLNHDAMYWYRQDPGQGLRLIYYSQIVNDFQKGDIAEGYSVSREKKESFPLTVTSAQKNPTAFYLCASSSLSGGPINTGELFFGEGSRLTVL.

The chain joins TRBV6-4 to TRBJ2-1, with TRBD1 matching over 9 bases. The V and J ends lost 3 bases and 7 bases, in that order; junction bases with no gene match: 7. The CDR3 loop spans 15 amino acids. The germline CDR1 and CDR2 sequences are MRHNA and SNTAGT. In nucleotides, the CDR3 is TGTGCCAGCAGTGAGGCTCCGGGACAGGGAAATGAGCAGTTCTTC. Encoded protein: CASSEAPGQGNEQFF.

The V gene is TRBV5-1, the J gene TRBJ2-1; D ambiguous. V was cut by 4 bases and J by 6 bases, with 8 bases left in between. In germline, CDR1 is SGHRS, CDR2 YFSETQ. CDR3 size: 12 residues. For the CDR3, the DNA is TGCGCCAGCAGCCTGACACCCAATGAGCAGTTCTTC. This translates into CASSLTPNEQFF.

This chain uses TRBV27 with TRBJ2-1; TRBD2 agrees at 14 bases. Losses at the gene ends were 5 bases for V and 5 bases for J; bases not matched to a gene: 5. The CDR3 is made up of 16 amino acids. The germline V gene encodes CDR1 MNHEY and CDR2 SMNVEV (reference sequence). The CDR3 loop reads CASSQGLAGAHNEQFF. The DNA of the CDR3 is TGTGCCAGCAGTCAGGGACTAGCGGGGGCCCACAATGAGCAGTTCTTC.

The chain uses TRBV27 and TRBJ2-7; tentatively, D is TRBD1 (5 bases). With 6 bases removed from V and 7 bases from J, the gap between germline ends came to 19 bases. The CDR3 extends over 14 amino acids. In germline, CDR1 is MNHEY, CDR2 SMNVEV (reference sequence). CDR3 amino acids: CASRKQALFWEQYF. The DNA of the CDR3 is TGTGCCAGCAGGAAACAGGCCCTTTTTTGGGAGCAGTACTTC.

This chain joins TRBV4-2 and TRBJ2-3; D gene uncertain. Germline CDR1 and CDR2: LGHNA and YNFKEQ. With 0 bases removed from V and 6 bases from J, the gap between germline ends came to 10 bases. This CDR3 has 14 amino acids. CDR3 residues: CASSQDGAADTQYF. In DNA, the CDR3 is TGTGCCAGCAGCCAAGACGGCGCGGCGGATACGCAGTATTTT.

This clone was observed a handful of times. V gene TRBV18 combines with J gene TRBJ1-2; a weak D match, TRBD1 (5 bases). The CDR3 runs to 17 residues. Trimming cost V 3 bases and J 4 bases, with 21 bases left between them. Germline V lookup: CDR1 KGHSH, CDR2 LQKENI. The DNA of the CDR3 is TGTGCCAGCTCACCGTTGCAGGGAGGGCTCCAATTCTATGGCTACACCTTC. It is translated as CASSPLQGGLQFYGYTF.

The gene calls are TRBV18 and TRBJ1-6; D remains ambiguous. The germline V and J ends were trimmed by 6 bases and 4 bases, with 16 bases remaining between them. Looked up from germline, CDR1 is KGHSH and CDR2 is LQKENI. The CDR3 is made up of 16 amino acids. The DNA of the CDR3 is TGTGCCAGCTCCCCATATATGGAGGGATATAATTCACCCCTCCACTTT. Translation gives CASSPYMEGYNSPLHF.